This record looks at one TCR beta chain sequence and its context. The CDR3 contains 13 residues. CDR1 SGHVS and CDR2 FNYEAQ come from the germline V gene. The V and J ends lost 0 bases and 5 bases respectively, with 8 bases between them. The source of the sample is a study of T cell changes during pregnancy in multiple sclerosis. Assay used: immunoSEQ multiplex PCR; TCRdb lists only in-frame clones, some missing. The profile shows roughly 40,000 clones, under 95% of them singletons. V and J are TRBV7-6 and TRBJ2-7, with D unresolved. Source: CD8+ T cells from peripheral blood mononuclear cells, taken in the first trimester of pregnancy. The TCR was taken from a female donor with multiple sclerosis, enrolled in a pregnancy study. In DNA, the CDR3 is TGTGCCAGCAGCTTAGCTGCAGGTAACGAGCAGTACTTC. Translation gives CASSLAAGNEQYF.